This T cell receptor (beta chain) was sequenced during a study of T cells expressing NK-cell markers (dated by TCRdb to the early 2020s). Broadly, across the study: Three sorted T-cell subsets (CD3+CD56+NKG2C+, CD3+CD56+NKG2C- and CD3+CD56-NKG2C+) from 7 to 9 donors had their TCR beta-chain repertoires profiled. Sequencing of the libraries produced 2 x 150 bp reads on Illumina HiSeq 2000/2500, MiSeq or NextSeq. The study sequenced eight donors, all healthy volunteers chosen at random: three men and five women. Of the eight sequenced donors, seven were found to be HCMV-seropositive and one was found to be HCMV-seronegative. The study at large found these results: Whether the expanded NKG2C-expressing T cell clones were specific for HCMV antigens was left unclear. For five or six donors, the dominant CD3+CD56+NKG2C+ clonotypes were among the top 10 CD8+ clonotypes and accounted for about 1.0-7.5% of CD8+ T cells. Those dominant clonotypes were again the most abundant among CD3+CD56-NKG2C+ cells in four donors, at roughly 25-65%.

Remarks on this clonotype: It has no known antigen specificity.

The sample was run on an Illumina HiSeq 2000. TCR beta cDNA libraries were made by 5'RACE template switching that added a universal primer site and unique molecular identifiers. Priming for cDNA synthesis came from the TCR beta constant segment, and two successive PCR amplification steps followed. The paper's processing steps were these. MIGEC was used to demultiplex reads and group reads by UMI, and MiTCR was used to assemble and quantify clonotypes. To remove erroneous sequences, TCR cDNA sequences were retained only when supported by two or more reads. Downstream repertoire analysis used the tcR package, and clonotypes were matched across fractions by CDR3 nucleotide sequence plus V segment. VDJmatch was used to annotate antigen specificity against VDJdb, with one amino acid substitution in CDR3 allowed. TCRdb reanalyzed the reads, keeping one entry per CDR3 protein sequence and omitting DNA. Clone size and V and J calls follow TCRdb, not the original study. The sample's own table lists roughly 170,000 distinct CDR3 sequences. The ten largest clones add up to around a sixth of the sample.

The cysteine opens and the phenylalanine closes a CDR3 of 12 amino acids. No DNA is given. A commercial ELISA kit detecting HCMV-specific IgG in serum was used to determine HCMV serostatus. Ficoll density gradient centrifugation was used to isolate peripheral blood mononuclear cells from blood. The specimen was blood T cells: a sorted CD56 or NKG2C T cell subset, CD4+ or CD8+ T cells, or bulk PBMC T cells (not recorded which). This clonotype originated in a woman aged 18-70 years in good health. The V gene is TRBV12-3 or TRBV12-4 and the J gene is TRBJ1-2. The CDR3 region reads CAITPDNYGYTF.